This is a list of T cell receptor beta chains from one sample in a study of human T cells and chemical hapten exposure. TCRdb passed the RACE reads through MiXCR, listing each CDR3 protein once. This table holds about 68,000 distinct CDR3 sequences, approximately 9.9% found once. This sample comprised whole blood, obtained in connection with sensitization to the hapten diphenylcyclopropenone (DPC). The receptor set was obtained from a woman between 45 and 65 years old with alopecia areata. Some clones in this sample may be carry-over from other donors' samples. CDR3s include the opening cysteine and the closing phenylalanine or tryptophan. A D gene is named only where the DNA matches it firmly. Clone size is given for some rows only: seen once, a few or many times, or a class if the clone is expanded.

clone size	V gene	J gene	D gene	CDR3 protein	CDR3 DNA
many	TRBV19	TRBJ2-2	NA	CASSPGLWELFF	TGTGCCAGTAGTCCTGGCTTGTGGGAGCTGTTTTTT
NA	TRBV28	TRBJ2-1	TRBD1	CASLSPGTGYNEQFF	TGTGCCTCCCTTAGTCCTGGGACAGGCTACAATGAGCAGTTCTTC
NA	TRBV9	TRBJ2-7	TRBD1	CASSAGTGVTYEQYF	TGTGCCAGCAGCGCCGGGACAGGGGTAACCTACGAGCAGTACTTC
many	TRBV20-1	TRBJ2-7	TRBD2	CSVQRGGPYEQYF	TGCAGTGTTCAGCGGGGGGGCCCCTACGAGCAGTACTTC
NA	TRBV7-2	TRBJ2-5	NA	CASSLGHSETQYF	TGTGCCAGCAGCTTAGGGCACAGCGAGACCCAGTACTTC
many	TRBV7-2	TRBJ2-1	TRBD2	CASSHGLASEQFF	TGTGCCAGCAGTCACGGACTAGCCAGTGAGCAGTTCTTC
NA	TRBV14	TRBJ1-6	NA	CASSQDPGRDSPLHF	TGTGCCAGCAGCCAAGATCCGGGTAGAGATTCACCCCTCCACTTT
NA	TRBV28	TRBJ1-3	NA	CASSPVQTSGNTIYF	TGTGCCAGCAGCCCCGTACAAACCTCTGGAAACACCATATATTTT
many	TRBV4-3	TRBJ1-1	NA	CASSQELVRAAFF	TGCGCCAGCAGCCAAGAGTTGGTCCGGGCAGCTTTCTTT
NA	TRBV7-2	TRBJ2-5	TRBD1	CASSRQGLVQETQYF	TGTGCCAGCAGCCGACAGGGTTTGGTCCAAGAGACCCAGTACTTC
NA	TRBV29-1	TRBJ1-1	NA	CSVMGLNTEAFF	TGCAGCGTAATGGGACTGAACACTGAAGCTTTCTTT
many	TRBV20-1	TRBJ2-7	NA	CSAHQPRTGNYEQYF	TGCAGTGCTCACCAACCAAGGACGGGAAATTACGAGCAGTACTTC
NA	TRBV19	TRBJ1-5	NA	CASSIASHSNQPQHF	TGTGCCAGTAGTATAGCCAGTCATAGCAATCAGCCCCAGCATTTT